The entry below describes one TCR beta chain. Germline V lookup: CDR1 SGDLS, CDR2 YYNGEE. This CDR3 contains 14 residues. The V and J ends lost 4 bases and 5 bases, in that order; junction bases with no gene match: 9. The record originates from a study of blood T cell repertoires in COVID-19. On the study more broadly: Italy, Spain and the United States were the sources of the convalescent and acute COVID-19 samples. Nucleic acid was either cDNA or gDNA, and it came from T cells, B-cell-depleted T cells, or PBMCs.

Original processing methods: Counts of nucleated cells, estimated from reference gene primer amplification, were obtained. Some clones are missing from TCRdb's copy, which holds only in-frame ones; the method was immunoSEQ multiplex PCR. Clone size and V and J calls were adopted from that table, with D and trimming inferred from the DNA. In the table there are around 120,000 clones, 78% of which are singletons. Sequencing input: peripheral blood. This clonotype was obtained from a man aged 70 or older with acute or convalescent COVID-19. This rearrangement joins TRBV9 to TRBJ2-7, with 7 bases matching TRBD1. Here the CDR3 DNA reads TGTGCCAGCAGCTCAGACAGGGTACCCCACGAGCAGTACTTC. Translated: CASSSDRVPHEQYF.